Shown below are 10 T cell receptor beta chains from a single sample sequenced in a study of metastatic and nonmetastatic thyroid tumors. Among the patients, none had received any treatment before thyroid surgery. TCRdb re-clonotyped the PCR reads via MiXCR. This table has about 40,000 clones, about 17% appearing once. Sample: tumor tissue. These receptors were taken from a female donor with papillary thyroid cancer or a benign thyroid nodule (not recorded which). Some clones in this sample may be carry-over from other donors' samples.

Ten or more counts support this clone. This chain links TRBV18 with TRBJ2-7, with 10 bases lining up with TRBD2. The CDR3 spans 13 residues. Germline V gene sequence: CDR1 KGHSH, CDR2 LQKENI. The junction had 5 bases not matched to a gene; V was cut back by 6 bases and J by 6 bases. CDR3 sequence: CASSFTSGIEQYF. Here the CDR3 DNA reads TGTGCCAGCTCGTTTACTAGCGGGATCGAGCAGTACTTC.

This clone was counted many times. V gene TRBV11-2 combines with J gene TRBJ2-5, with D tentatively TRBD1 (6 bases). This CDR3 spans 15 amino acids. Germline V gene data show CDR1 as SGHAT and CDR2 as FQNNGV. Deletions cut 4 bases from V and 5 bases from J, with 17 bases between. The CDR3 DNA reads TGTGCCAGCAGCTATCAGCAGGGGCGGCAGGAGACCCAGTACTTC. Its translation: CASSYQQGRQETQYF.

Many counts were recorded for this clone. The gene calls are TRBV12-3 or TRBV12-4 and TRBJ2-1; perhaps TRBD2 as D (6 bases). The CDR3 has 15 residues. V gave up 8 bases and J gave up 2 bases, with 16 bases separating them. The CDR3 bases are TGTGCCAGCGACAGTGGGAGGAGCCCCTACAATGAGCAGTTCTTC. Residues: CASDSGRSPYNEQFF.

As concerns this clone: Mismatch with germline at one junction end may stem from a read error. The rearrangement uses TRBV5-1 and TRBJ2-7; D not resolved. In germline, CDR1 is SGHRS, CDR2 YFSETQ. This CDR3 is 12 amino acids long. The CDR3 protein is CASTSWSYEHYF. The CDR3 DNA sequence: TGCGCCAGCACCAGCTGGAGTTACGAGCATTACTTC.

This clone was observed at least ten times. V usage is TRBV27 and J usage is TRBJ2-5, with D possibly being TRBD1 or TRBD2 (5 bases each). The CDR3 loop spans 13 amino acids. CDR1 is MNHEY, CDR2 SMNVEV, per germline (reference sequence). V lost 5 bases to trimming and J lost 5 bases, with 12 bases between them. The CDR3 reads CASSPLEGETQYF. Written as DNA, the CDR3 is TGTGCCAGCAGTCCTCTCGAGGGGGAGACCCAGTACTTC.

This clone was detected ten times or more. This chain connects TRBV28 to TRBJ2-2; D not certain. This CDR3 is built from 12 residues. Germline loops: CDR1 MDHEN, CDR2 SYDVKM. V gave up 7 bases and J gave up 9 bases, with 12 bases separating them. In DNA, the CDR3 is TGTGCCAGCATGCAGGATCCGTGGGAGCTGTTTTTT. It yields the protein CASMQDPWELFF.

As to this clone: A much more abundant neighbour one base away suggests this may be a read error. The rearrangement joins TRBV24-1 to TRBJ1-5; possibly TRBD1 for D (5 bases). The V gene's germline CDR1 is KGHDR and CDR2 SFDVKD. Trimming took off 0 bases at V and 9 bases at J, with 8 bases between the two ends. The CDR3 is 13 amino acids. The CDR3 region is CATSDLTGPPQHF. The CDR3 coding sequence is TGTGCCACCAGTGATTTGACGGGACCGCCCCAGCATTTT.

Many counts were recorded for this clone. The J gene is TRBJ2-6, the V gene TRBV7-2; D remains ambiguous. The CDR3 spans 17 residues. Trimming shortened V by 4 bases and J by 2 bases, and 15 bases separated the two germline ends. Germline V lookup: CDR1 SGHTA, CDR2 FQGNSA. The CDR3 region is CASSSTTSPPGANVLTF. Here the CDR3 DNA reads TGTGCCAGCAGCTCTACTACCAGCCCCCCTGGGGCCAACGTCCTGACTTTC.

The chain carries TRBV2 and TRBJ2-7; D might be TRBD2 (6 bases). There are 16 residues in the CDR3. Germline V gives CDR1 SNHLY, CDR2 FYNNEI. The V end was cut by 9 bases, the J end by 5 bases, with 26 bases between. This chain's CDR3 is CARTVRLTRGSDEQYF. Written as DNA, the CDR3 is TGTGCCAGAACCGTGAGGTTGACTAGAGGGAGCGACGAGCAGTACTTC.

This clone was seen repeatedly, ten times or more. The rearrangement links TRBV28 to TRBJ2-4; 7 nucleotides align to TRBD1. Unmatched junction bases numbered 11, after V lost 6 bases and J lost 6 bases. The CDR3 extends over 15 amino acids. The germline gives CDR1 MDHEN, CDR2 SYDVKM. The CDR3 coding sequence is TGTGCCAGCAGCCAGACAGGGACGGTTGGAAACATTCAGTACTTC. Protein sequence: CASSQTGTVGNIQYF.